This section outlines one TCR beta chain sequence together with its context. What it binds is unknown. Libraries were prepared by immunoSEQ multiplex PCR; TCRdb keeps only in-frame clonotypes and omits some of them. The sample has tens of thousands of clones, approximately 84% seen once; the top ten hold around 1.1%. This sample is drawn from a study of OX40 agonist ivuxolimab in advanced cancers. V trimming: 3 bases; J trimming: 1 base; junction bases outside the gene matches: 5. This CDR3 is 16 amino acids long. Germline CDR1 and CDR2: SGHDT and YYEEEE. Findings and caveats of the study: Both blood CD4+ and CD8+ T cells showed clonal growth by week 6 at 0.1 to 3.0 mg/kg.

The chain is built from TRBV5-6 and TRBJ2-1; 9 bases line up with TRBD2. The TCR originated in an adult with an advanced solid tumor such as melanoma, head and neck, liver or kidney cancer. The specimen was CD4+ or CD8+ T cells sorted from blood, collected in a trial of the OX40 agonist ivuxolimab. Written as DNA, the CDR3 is TGTGCCAGCAGCTCAGATAGCGGGAGTTCCTACAATGAGCAGTTCTTC. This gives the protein CASSSDSGSSYNEQFF.